What follows are 18 T cell receptor beta chains derived from one specimen sequenced in a study of T cell repertoires in cytomegalovirus infection. One entry per CDR3 protein results from TCRdb running MiXCR on the reads. The sample has about 890,000 distinct CDR3 sequences, 31% seen once. What these receptors recognize is not known. Material: cultured CD8+ T cells from PBMCs, obtained from culture after CMV antigen stimulation. Source of these receptors: a human donor in good health (CMV status not recorded). Some clones in this sample may be carry-over from other donors' samples.

This clonotype was observed at least ten times. The chain recombines TRBV7-2 with TRBJ2-3, with 7 bases that match TRBD2. The J segment lost 6 bases and the V segment lost 1 base, leaving 4 bases of the junction unmatched. CDR3 length equals 14 residues. Looked up from germline, CDR1 is SGHTA and CDR2 is FQGNSA. The chain's CDR3 is CASSLVLAADTQYF. CDR3 nucleotide sequence: TGTGCCAGCAGCTTAGTCCTAGCGGCTGATACGCAGTATTTT.

This clonotype showed up many times. This chain joins TRBV6-5 and TRBJ2-2; no reliable D call. Between the trimmed V and J ends, which lost 3 bases and 3 bases, there was a span of 5 bases. Germline V lookup: CDR1 MNHEY, CDR2 SVGAGI. CDR3 length: 13 amino acids. The CDR3 DNA reads TGTGCCAGCAGTTATGGGGACACCGGGGAGCTGTTTTTT. Translated, it gives CASSYGDTGELFF.

This clonotype was seen once. The rearrangement links TRBV4-3 to TRBJ1-4; TRBD1 might be the D (6 bases). The CDR3 covers 16 residues. Germline V lookup: CDR1 LGHNA, CDR2 YSLEER. Trimming stripped 1 base from V and 2 bases from J, with 11 bases between. CDR3 DNA sequence: TGCGCCAGCAGCCAAGTCATCGACAGGACTAATGAAAAACTGTTTTTT. Translated, it gives CASSQVIDRTNEKLFF.

CDR3: CASSGWTGGYGYTF. CDR3 nucleotides: TGTGCCAGCAGTGGGTGGACAGGGGGCTATGGCTACACCTTC. The chain couples TRBV6-6 to TRBJ1-2, with 10 bases matching TRBD1. The CDR3 has 14 amino acids. V shed 5 bases, J shed 4 bases, and the junction held 4 bases outside the gene matches. The germline CDR1 and CDR2 sequences are MNHNY and SVGAGI (reference sequence).

This clonotype was picked up a small number of times. The chain employs TRBV19 and TRBJ2-1; 8 bases are shared with TRBD1. The CDR3 totals 15 residues. Looked up from germline, CDR1 is LNHDA and CDR2 is SQIVND (reference sequence). V shed 6 bases and J 1 base; nucleotides not matched to a gene: 5. CDR3 bases: TGTGCCAGTAGACACCGGGACAGGTCCTACAATGAGCAGTTCTTC. Protein product: CASRHRDRSYNEQFF.

This clonotype has more than one count but fewer than ten. V gene TRBV19 combines with J gene TRBJ1-1; D call uncertain. The CDR3 has 15 residues. Between the trimmed V and J ends, which lost 1 base and 2 bases, there was a span of 11 bases. Germline V lookup: CDR1 LNHDA, CDR2 SQIVND (reference sequence). Here the CDR3 reads CASSIATASNTEAFF. Written as DNA, the CDR3 is TGTGCCAGTAGTATAGCTACAGCCTCTAACACTGAAGCTTTCTTT.

In its sample, this clonotype was seen many times. The chain combines TRBV7-9 with TRBJ1-1; D uncertain. The CDR3 loop spans 14 amino acids. Trimming stripped 5 bases from V and 4 bases from J, with 14 bases between. Germline V CDR1 and CDR2: SEHNR, FQNEAQ (reference sequence). CDR3 sequence reads: CASSRRQEATEAFF. The DNA for the CDR3 is TGTGCCAGCAGCAGGCGGCAGGAAGCCACTGAAGCTTTCTTT.

Concerning this clonotype: This may come from a read error, since a much larger clone is one base off. J is TRBJ1-1 and V is TRBV7-9; tentatively, D is TRBD1 (6 bases). The CDR3 runs to 15 residues. Germline assignment: CDR1 SEHNR and CDR2 FQNEAQ (reference sequence). The CDR3 DNA reads TGTGCCAGCAGCTTGTCAGACAGGCCGAACACTGAAACTTTCTTT. Translated, it gives CASSLSDRPNTETFF.

This clonotype was detected once. Compared with germline, one end of the junction differs, possibly owing to a read error. The chain employs TRBV5-5 and TRBJ1-5, with 8 bases matching TRBD1. Germline CDR1 SGHKS, CDR2 YYEKEE (reference sequence). This CDR3 is 15 amino acids long. DNA of the CDR3: TGTGCCAGCTCGAGGACAGGGAATAGCAATCAGTCCCAGCATTTT. It translates to CASSRTGNSNQSQHF.

In this sample, this clonotype turned up once. The V call is TRBV12-3 or TRBV12-4, the J call TRBJ1-1, with D uncertain. The CDR3 sequence is 14 residues long. V lost 3 bases and J 4 bases, leaving 12 bases between the germline ends. The CDR3 here is CASSFLMGGTEAFF. The DNA of the CDR3 is TGTGCCAGCAGTTTTTTGATGGGCGGCACTGAAGCTTTCTTT.

This chain connects TRBV7-2 to TRBJ2-5; D assignment may be TRBD1 or TRBD2 (6 bases each). Germline CDR1 and CDR2: SGHTA and FQGNSA. Trimming took off 3 bases at V and 5 bases at J, with 13 bases between the two ends. There are 14 residues in the CDR3. In DNA, the CDR3 is TGTGCCAGCAGCTTGAGGGGGGCCGAGGAGACCCAGTACTTC. This translates into CASSLRGAEETQYF. Variable domain in full (rest from reference TRBV7-2 and TRBJ2-5): GAGVSQSPSNKVTEKGKDVELRCDPISGHTALYWYRQSLGQGLEFLIYFQGNSAPDKSGLPSDRFSAERTGGSVSTLTIQRTQQEDSAVYLCASSLRGAEETQYFGPGTRLLVL.

This clonotype occurred a few times. The CDR3 sequence is CASSPIAGFSSPLHF. CDR3 DNA: TGTGCCAGCTCCCCTATAGCAGGGTTTAGCTCACCCCTCCACTTT. The chain combines TRBV19 with TRBJ1-6; D perhaps matches TRBD1 (5 bases). Trimming cost V 9 bases and J 10 bases, with 22 bases left between them. Germline CDR1 and CDR2: LNHDA and SQIVND (reference sequence). This CDR3 contains 15 residues.

The genes are TRBV4-1 and TRBJ1-1; weak D call: TRBD1 (5 bases). The length of the CDR3 is 13 residues. V was shortened by 7 bases and J by 3 bases, with 12 bases between the two germline ends. The germline gives CDR1 MGHRA, CDR2 YSYEKL. DNA for the CDR3: TGCGCCAGCACCTTCGTGGGGGACACTGAAGCTTTCTTT. Amino acid sequence: CASTFVGDTEAFF.

The rearrangement joins TRBV12-3 or TRBV12-4 to TRBJ2-3; 8 nucleotides line up with TRBD2. Losses at the gene ends were 5 bases for V and 0 bases for J; bases not matched to a gene: 10. The CDR3 runs to 17 residues. The DNA of the CDR3 is TGTGCCAGCAGTCCGCCGGAGCGGGGGAGTAGCACAGATACGCAGTATTTT. Amino acid sequence: CASSPPERGSSTDTQYF.

This sequence joins TRBV4-3 and TRBJ2-3, with a tentative D call TRBD1 (5 bases). The V end lost 4 bases, the J end lost 6 bases, and 14 bases lay between the germline ends. The CDR3 loop spans 14 amino acids. The germline CDR1 and CDR2 sequences are LGHNA and YSLEER. The CDR3, as DNA: TGCGCCAGCAGCCCTGGACATGGACGGGATACGCAGTATTTT. Protein sequence: CASSPGHGRDTQYF.

The CDR3 DNA sequence: TGTGCCAGCAGCTCTCCTGTGCGGGGGCCAGGAAATGAGCAGTTCTTC. Translating it yields CASSSPVRGPGNEQFF. V gene TRBV7-6 combines with J gene TRBJ2-1; D perhaps matches TRBD2 (7 bases). This CDR3 has 16 residues. Germline V gene lookup returns CDR1 SGHVS and CDR2 FNYEAQ. Trimming removed 4 bases at V and 7 bases at J, with 20 bases between.

About this clonotype: No conserved phenylalanine or tryptophan ends this CDR3, so it is likely a read error. The rearrangement links TRBV6-1 to TRBJ1-4, with D possibly matching TRBD1 (5 bases). This CDR3 spans 13 amino acids. Trimming shortened V by 5 bases and J by 12 bases, and 16 bases separated the two germline ends. Per the germline V gene, CDR1 is MNHNS and CDR2 is SASEGT. The CDR3 sequence is CASSRRGAWELFS. In nucleotides, the CDR3 is TGTGCCAGCAGTCGCCGCGGGGCTTGGGAACTGTTTTCT.

The V call is TRBV6-5, the J call TRBJ2-5, with unresolved D. CDR1 is MNHEY, CDR2 SVGAGI, per germline. Trimming removed 0 bases at V and 5 bases at J, with 16 bases between. This CDR3 comprises 16 residues. The CDR3 region is CASSYSRTTPKETQYF. In DNA form, the CDR3 reads TGTGCCAGCAGTTACTCCCGAACTACCCCCAAGGAGACCCAGTACTTC.